A selection of T cell receptor beta chains follows, all from one sample in a study of T cells in Graves' hyperthyroidism and ophthalmopathy. MiXCR, applied by TCRdb to the multiplex PCR reads, yields one record per CDR3 protein. The sample yields approximately 350,000 distinct CDR3 sequences, 12% to 15% seen once. Sequencing was carried out using blood. The receptors derive from an older woman with Graves' ophthalmopathy. Both conserved end residues are part of each CDR3. A D gene is named only where the DNA matches it firmly. Clone size is shown for a subset of rows, as once, few, many or a class of expanded clone.

abundance,d_gene,v_gene,j_gene,CDR3aa,CDR3nt
-,TRBD1,TRBV30,TRBJ2-5,CAWNGRGQEETQYF,TGTGCCTGGAACGGTAGGGGGCAGGAAGAGACCCAGTACTTC
-,-,TRBV15,TRBJ2-7,CATSKGESYEQYF,TGTGCCACCAGCAAGGGAGAGAGCTACGAGCAGTACTTC
many,TRBD1,TRBV20-1,TRBJ1-1,CSARQGPEAFF,TGCAGTGCTCGACAGGGGCCTGAAGCTTTCTTT
-,-,TRBV7-9,TRBJ2-2,CASTEHEGGELFF,TGTGCCAGCACGGAGCACGAGGGCGGGGAGCTGTTTTTT
few,-,TRBV9,TRBJ2-1,CASSVATAYNEQFF,TGTGCCAGCAGCGTAGCAACAGCCTACAATGAGCAGTTCTTC
many,-,TRBV20-1,TRBJ2-7,CSATSRSLPSYEQYF,TGCAGTGCTACCTCCCGGTCCCTACCATCCTACGAGCAGTACTTC
-,TRBD1,TRBV19,TRBJ2-5,CASSMGTGGLLETQYF,TGTGCCAGTAGTATGGGGACAGGGGGCTTGTTAGAGACCCAGTACTTC
-,-,TRBV19,TRBJ1-5,CASSPGSLSNQPQHF,TGTGCCAGTAGTCCTGGGAGTCTGAGCAATCAGCCCCAGCATTTT
-,TRBD2,TRBV19,TRBJ2-7,CASSIRASGTPNEQYF,TGTGCCAGTAGTATACGGGCTAGCGGGACGCCCAACGAGCAGTACTTC
-,-,TRBV3-1,TRBJ1-2,CASSQEIARVGDYGYTF,TGTGCCAGCAGCCAAGAGATTGCCAGGGTTGGAGACTATGGCTACACCTTC
-,-,TRBV6-1,TRBJ1-5,CASSTREGGNQPQHF,TGTGCCAGCAGTACAAGGGAGGGTGGGAATCAGCCCCAGCATTTT
-,-,TRBV15,TRBJ2-2,CATSKRYTGELFF,TGTGCCACCAGCAAGAGATACACCGGGGAGCTGTTTTTT
few,TRBD2,TRBV29-1,TRBJ2-1,CSLAGTSGSYEQFF,TGCAGCTTAGCCGGGACTAGCGGGAGTTATGAGCAGTTCTTC
-,TRBD1,TRBV6-2/TRBV6-3,TRBJ1-2,CASSYGGGTGEYGYTF,TGTGCCAGCAGTTACGGCGGCGGGACAGGGGAGTATGGCTACACCTTC
few,-,TRBV13,TRBJ2-7,CASSFEVSYEQYF,TGTGCCAGCAGCTTTGAAGTTAGCTACGAGCAGTACTTC
many,-,TRBV18,TRBJ1-5,CASSPNSDQPQHF,TGTGCCAGCTCACCGAACAGCGATCAGCCCCAGCATTTT
few,TRBD2,TRBV7-2,TRBJ2-3,CASSLDYGLAGRRTDTQYF,TGTGCCAGCAGCTTAGATTACGGACTAGCGGGCAGGCGCACAGATACGCAGTATTTT
many,TRBD2,TRBV5-1,TRBJ2-1,CASSSRASGSGEQFF,TGCGCCAGCAGCTCCCGGGCTAGCGGGAGTGGGGAGCAGTTCTTC
many,-,TRBV28,TRBJ1-5,CASSSWTIGNQPQHF,TGTGCCAGCAGTTCCTGGACAATTGGCAATCAGCCCCAGCATTTT
-,TRBD2,TRBV29-1,TRBJ2-7,CSVSIAGAFDEQYF,TGCAGCGTCTCCATAGCGGGAGCGTTCGACGAGCAGTACTTC
few,-,TRBV2,TRBJ2-4,CASSSDGAPQYF,TGTGCCAGCAGCTCAGATGGGGCCCCTCAGTACTTC
many,-,TRBV20-1,TRBJ2-3,CSAADRRVRTDTQYF,TGCAGTGCTGCGGACAGGAGGGTTCGCACAGATACGCAGTATTTT
few,-,TRBV7-3,TRBJ2-1,CASSLTNQGGASYNEQFF,TGTGCCAGCAGCTTAACGAACCAAGGAGGCGCATCATACAATGAGCAGTTCTTC
many,TRBD1,TRBV12-5,TRBJ2-5,CASGRDSRGTQYF,TGTGCTAGTGGACGGGACAGCCGGGGGACCCAGTACTTC
few,-,TRBV28,TRBJ1-5,CASARGGDNQPQHF,TGTGCCAGCGCGCGGGGGGGGGACAATCAGCCCCAGCATTTT
many,TRBD1,TRBV3-1,TRBJ1-2,CATSDRINYGYTF,TGTGCCACTTCGGACAGGATTAACTATGGCTACACCTTC
many,TRBD2,TRBV5-1,TRBJ2-1,CASKTGTSFVEQFF,TGCGCCAGCAAAACCGGGACTAGCTTCGTTGAGCAGTTCTTC
-,-,TRBV5-1,TRBJ2-1,CAGSLAYEQFF,TGCGCCGGCAGCTTGGCCTATGAGCAGTTCTTC
many,-,TRBV11-2,TRBJ2-5,CASSLVRRSQETQYF,TGTGCCAGCAGCTTAGTACGCAGATCCCAAGAGACCCAGTACTTC
many,-,TRBV2,TRBJ2-1,CASIRPSGNEQFF,TGTGCCAGCATCCGACCGTCAGGGAATGAGCAGTTCTTC
many,-,TRBV20-1,TRBJ2-7,CSATSLSGVYEQYF,TGCAGTGCTACTTCGCTTTCAGGGGTCTACGAGCAGTACTTC